The clone carrying this T cell receptor (beta chain) was detected ten times or more. Antigen: not known. The entry originates in a study of molecular identifiers for immune sequencing clone quantification. Study-level points and caveats: Highly expanded clone sizes could be underestimated by identical TCR molecules that share a barcode.

One entry per CDR3 protein results from TCRdb running MiXCR on the PCR reads. The sample lists 600,000 to 650,000 distinct CDR3 sequences; 20% were seen once. Sorting selected naive CD8 T cells with a CD8+CD4-CCR7+CD45RA+ phenotype. The CDR3 is made up of 18 amino acids. Trimming removed 5 bases from V and 0 bases from J; junction bases left unmatched: 15. Germline CDR1 and CDR2: MDHEN and SYDVKM. The sequence was obtained from a human donor in good health. Some libraries in this study had Jurkat cell RNA spiked in. Sequenced: naive CD8+ T cells from blood, with Jurkat cell RNA spiked in. The subset is: FACS-sorted CD8+CD4-CCR7+CD45RA+ naive T cells. The chain has TRBV28 and TRBJ2-5; 7 bases agree with TRBD1. The CDR3 sequence is CASSPTAGTDVYQETQYF. DNA for the CDR3: TGTGCCAGCAGTCCAACGGCTGGGACAGACGTGTACCAAGAGACCCAGTACTTC.